This T cell receptor beta chain was sequenced for a study of glioma-infiltrating T cells after dendritic cell vaccination. Noted time point: after dendritic cell vaccination, including at tumor progression/relapse. Clones were read by immunoSEQ multiplex PCR, and TCRdb kept only the in-frame ones, dropping some. Of around 100,000 clones listed, roughly four fifths were seen once; the top ten hold less than 7.5%. Germline V gene sequence: CDR1 MGHRA, CDR2 YSYEKL. This CDR3 is 17 amino acids long. The V and J ends lost 0 bases and 2 bases respectively, with 16 bases between them. The J gene is TRBJ1-1, the V gene TRBV4-1; the D gene is possibly TRBD1 (6 bases). The receptor was derived from a human donor with glioblastoma. Sequencing was performed on blood, taken after dendritic cell vaccination. This CDR3 reads CASSQDLFRTANTEAFF. The CDR3 nucleotides are TGCGCCAGCAGCCAAGATCTTTTCCGGACAGCCAACACTGAAGCTTTCTTT.